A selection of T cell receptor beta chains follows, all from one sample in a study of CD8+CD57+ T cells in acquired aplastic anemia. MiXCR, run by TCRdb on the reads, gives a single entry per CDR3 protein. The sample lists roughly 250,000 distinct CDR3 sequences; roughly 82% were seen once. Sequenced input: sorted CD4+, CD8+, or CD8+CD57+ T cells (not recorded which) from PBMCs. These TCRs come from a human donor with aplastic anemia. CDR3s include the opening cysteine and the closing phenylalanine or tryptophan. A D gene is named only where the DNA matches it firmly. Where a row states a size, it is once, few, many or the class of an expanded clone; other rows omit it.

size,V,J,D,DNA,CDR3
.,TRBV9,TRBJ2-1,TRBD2,TGTGCCAGCAGCGTAGGGACTAGCGGGAGTAATTTGGAGTTCTTC,CASSVGTSGSNLEFF
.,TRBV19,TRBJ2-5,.,TGTGCCAGTAGTAGATCGACAGAAGAGACCCAGTACTTC,CASSRSTEETQYF
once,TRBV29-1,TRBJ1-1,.,TGCAGCGCCGGCGAATTATTTGAAGCTTTCTTT,CSAGELFEAFF
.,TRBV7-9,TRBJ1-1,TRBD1,TGTGCCAGCAGCTTTGATCGGACAGGGAGCACTGATGCTTTCTTT,CASSFDRTGSTDAFF
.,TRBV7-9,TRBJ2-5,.,TGTGCCAGCAGCTTAGTACCCGGGGAGGAGTTTCAGGACTTC,CASSLVPGEEFQDF
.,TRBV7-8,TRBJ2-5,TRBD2,TGTGCCAGCAGCAGAGGCGGAGAGCGGGAGACCCCGAACTTC,CASSRGGERETPNF
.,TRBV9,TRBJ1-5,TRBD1,TGTGCCAGCAGCGAGTGGGGACAGAGCACAGATACGCATTTT,CASSEWGQSTDTHF
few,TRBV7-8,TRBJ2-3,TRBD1,TGTGCCAGCAGCTTTGGTCCAGACGGGACAGCTCTTTCCTATTTT,CASSFGPDGTALSYF
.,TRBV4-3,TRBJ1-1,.,TGCGCCAGCAGCCAAGAACGGCCGGGGAAAGCTTTCTTT,CASSQERPGKAFF
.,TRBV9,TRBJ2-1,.,TGTGCCAGCAGCTTTTGGAGCTCTGGGGGCAACGTCGAGCAGTTCTTC,CASSFWSSGGNVEQFF
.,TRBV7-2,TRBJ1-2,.,TGTGCCAGCAGCTTAGCGGGGGATCGGCTTGTATATGATTACACCTTC,CASSLAGDRLVYDYTF
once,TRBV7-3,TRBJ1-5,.,TGTGCCAGCAGCTCCTGGGACCAGATGAAACAATTCACCTTT,CASSSWDQMKQFTF
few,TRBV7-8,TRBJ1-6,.,TGTGCCAGCAGCTTACCGGGAGGTCCCGATACGCAGCATCACTTT,CASSLPGGPDTQHHF
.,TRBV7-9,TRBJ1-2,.,TGTGCCAGCAGGTCAAGGACAGACGCCTATAATGGACCCACCTTC,CASRSRTDAYNGPTF